This T cell receptor beta chain was captured by sequencing in a study of blood T cells in healthy people across ages (dated by TCRdb to the mid-2010s). A note on the overall study: Template switching captured roughly one uniquely barcoded TCR beta cDNA molecule per two T cells in model experiments. Age-related changes in TCR beta repertoire diversity were measured in the study by deep sequencing normalized with unique cDNA molecular identifiers. Donors were grouped into four age groups: young (average approximately 16 years), middle-aged (39), aged (around 66) and long-lived (about 90). To avoid experimental bias, donors of different ages were distributed randomly across sequencing lanes. Using the same blood draw, the study looked at two additional independent replicas of 1 million unique cDNA reads for two donors, one aged 18 to 29 and the other aged 80 or older. The study at large found these results: Estimates of total diversity from one million sequenced T cells were regarded as lower bounds and underestimates. Conclusive comparison of naive and antigen-experienced compartments was prevented by the profiling of bulk unsorted PBMCs. The long-lived group showed more naive CD4+ T cells, fewer expanded clones and increased TCR diversity than the aged group, suggesting age selection. The CMV infection status of donors was not known, potentially confounding age-related changes in expanded clonotypes. There was a strong correlation between observed TCR beta diversity and the percentage of naive T cells measured by flow cytometry. Observed TCR beta diversity per million T cells fell roughly linearly with age, and a significant reduction was already apparent by age approximately 40.

Systemically healthy Caucasian individuals from Russia, over 30 in total and aged about 6 to 95 years, were included as donors. Around 9.9 milliliters of peripheral blood were collected from each donor into EDTA-treated Vacutainer tubes. Ficoll-Paque density-gradient centrifugation was used to isolate PBMCs, with at least 6.5 million per sample. Total RNA was extracted from PBMCs with Trizol reagent, with at least 6 micrograms obtained per sample. For every donor, an aliquot of PBMCs went through flow cytometry to measure the percentages of naive CD45RAhigh/CD27high T cells. Turning to this clonotype: The antigen it binds to is not known. No much larger clonotype is one base removed from it; base qualities were not supplied.

The V end loses 7 bases and the J end loses 0 bases, and a stretch of 9 bases separates them. The CDR3 runs 13 amino acids, cysteine and phenylalanine included. Only the CDR3 DNA is retained, 39 bases long and in frame from the first base. Looking up the germline V gene yields CDR1 LGHNA and CDR2 YNFKEQ. Library construction relied on 5' RACE. TCRdb records Illumina HiSeq 2500 as the sequencer. A second PCR of about 7 to 12 cycles was run with a J-beta primer mix and a sample-barcoded 5' primer. Each TCR beta cDNA molecule received a unique molecular identifier from a template-switch 5' adaptor carrying 12 random nucleotides. Each sample yielded at least 2.5 million CDR3-containing paired-end reads. The Mint cDNA synthesis kit, primed by a TRBC-specific oligonucleotide, was used to synthesize first-strand cDNA from all RNA. After uracil-DNA glycosylase treatment, a first 18-cycle PCR used universal primers M1SS and BC2_uni_R on all cDNA. Per the original workflow: For normalization, 1 million high-quality reads were randomly selected from each sample, with every read carrying a distinct molecular identifier. Instead of being binned into consensus sequences, reads that shared molecular identifiers were thrown out. MiTCR, run with a Q25 quality threshold and the strictest error-elimination algorithm, handled CDR3 identification, clonotype clustering and error correction. A nonparametric unseen species model with Euler transformation was used to estimate a lower bound on total TCR beta diversity. TCRdb trimmed public reads at Q25 via fastp, called clones via MiXCR and kept in-frame beta chains. Here each entry gathers all rows of one CDR3 protein and keeps the most common genes and DNA. These V and J calls rely on TCRdb rather than the paper's analysis. The sample records over 950,000 distinct CDR3 sequences, just over 50% of which are singletons. Of the sample, over 20% is held by the ten largest clones.

The sequencing sample was made of blood. The TCR comes from a woman aged 60-75 years in good health. The chain uses TRBV4-2 and TRBJ1-1; the D gene remains uncertain. CDR3 protein: CASNYQLNTEAFF. The base sequence is TGTGCCAGCAACTACCAATTGAACACTGAAGCTTTCTTT.